The clone carrying this T cell receptor (beta chain) was counted a few times. This record belongs to a study of Ad26.COV2.S vaccination and SARS-CoV-2 variants. Study overall: Ad26.COV2.S was injected intramuscularly once or twice, 56 days apart.

The repertoire was sequenced with immunoSEQ multiplex PCR; TCRdb's copy has only in-frame clones and lacks some. The sample has a few hundred thousand clones; roughly 88% are singletons. Specified treatment: some 19 received Ad26.COV2.S at low or high dose, single or two shots; roughly five received placebo; per-sample allocation not given. Sample collection was performed on day 63 after the first vaccine or placebo injection. The CDR3 extends over 12 amino acids. Trimming left V 8 bases short and J 2 bases short, with 9 bases between. Germline V gene data show CDR1 as MDHEN and CDR2 as SYDVKM. The source material was peripheral blood, sampled in a trial of Ad26.COV2.S vaccine versus placebo. This chain connects TRBV28 to TRBJ1-2; D is perhaps TRBD1 (5 bases). This TCR derives from a person aged 18-65 years who received the Ad26.COV2.S COVID-19 vaccine or a placebo. The CDR3 nucleotides read TGTGCCAGCGGGTCAGGGAACTATGGCTACACCTTC. Translation: CASGSGNYGYTF.